The T cell receptor beta chain under discussion was sequenced for a study of OX40 agonist ivuxolimab in advanced cancers. This CDR3 has 16 residues. Per the germline V gene, CDR1 is MNHEY and CDR2 is SMNVEV (reference sequence). V lost 4 bases to trimming and J lost 4 bases; unmatched junction nucleotides: 10. The data were produced by immunoSEQ multiplex PCR, yet TCRdb's version contains in-frame clones alone and is incomplete. Of over 60,000 clones listed, around 94% are singletons. The rearrangement uses TRBV27 and TRBJ2-7; TRBD2 matches 10 bases. The sequence was obtained from an adult with an advanced solid tumor such as melanoma, head and neck, liver or kidney cancer. The sample was CD4+ or CD8+ T cells sorted from blood, taken in a trial of the OX40 agonist ivuxolimab. The CDR3 nucleotides are TGTGCCAGCAGTTCCATTGGGGCTAGCGGGAGTTACGAGCAGTACTTC. It encodes CASSSIGASGSYEQYF.